The source of this T cell receptor beta chain is a study of graft-versus-host responses after intestinal transplantation. The repertoire was sequenced with immunoSEQ multiplex PCR; TCRdb's copy has only in-frame clones and lacks some. The sample records roughly 40,000 clones, roughly 90% being singletons. The CDR3 contains 15 residues. V was cut by 9 bases and J by 0 bases, with 18 bases left in between. Germline-derived CDR1 and CDR2 are PRHDT and FYEKMQ (reference sequence). This specimen was PBMCs, taken 524 days after transplant. This rearrangement joins TRBV13 to TRBJ2-7; maybe TRBD2 (6 bases). This clonotype was obtained from a human patient who received an intestinal transplant, so some T cells may come from the graft donor. The CDR3 DNA is TGTGCCAGTACCAACCGGGGGTTGGGCTCCTACGAGCAGTACTTC. Its protein is CASTNRGLGSYEQYF.